Described below is a single TCR beta chain sequence and its context. The sample belongs to a study of T cell responses to AZD1222 COVID-19 vaccine. The method was immunoSEQ multiplex PCR; TCRdb's version includes in-frame clones alone and lacks a portion of them. The profile shows around 120,000 clones, more than 75% of them singletons. The germline V gene has CDR1 MNHEY and CDR2 SMNVEV (reference sequence). The CDR3 contains 13 residues. Trimming left V 4 bases short and J 3 bases short, with 10 bases between. The TCR comes from an adult in good health. V and J are TRBV27 and TRBJ2-7, with a tentative D call TRBD1 (6 bases). Sequenced here: peripheral blood, sampled on day 0 of AZD1222 vaccination. Here the CDR3 DNA reads TGTGCCAGCAGTTACAGGGAAAACTACGAGCAGTACTTC. Encoded protein: CASSYRENYEQYF.